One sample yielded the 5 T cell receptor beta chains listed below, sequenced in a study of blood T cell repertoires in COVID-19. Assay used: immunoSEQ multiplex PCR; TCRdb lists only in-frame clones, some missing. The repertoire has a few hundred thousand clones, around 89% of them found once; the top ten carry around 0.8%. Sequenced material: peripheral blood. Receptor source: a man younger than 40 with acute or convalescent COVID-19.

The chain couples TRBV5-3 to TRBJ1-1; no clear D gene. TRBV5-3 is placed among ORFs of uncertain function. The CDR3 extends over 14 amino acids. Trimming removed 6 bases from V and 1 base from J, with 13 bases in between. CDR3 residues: CARKKPDSNTEAFF. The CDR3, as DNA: TGTGCCAGAAAAAAGCCAGACTCGAACACTGAAGCTTTCTTT.

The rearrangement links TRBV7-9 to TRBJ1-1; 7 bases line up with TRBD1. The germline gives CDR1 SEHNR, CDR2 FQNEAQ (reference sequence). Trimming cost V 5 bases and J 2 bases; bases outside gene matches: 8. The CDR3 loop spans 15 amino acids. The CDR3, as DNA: TGTGCCAGCAGCCGTCAAGGGACAGCTAACACTGAAGCTTTCTTT. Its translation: CASSRQGTANTEAFF. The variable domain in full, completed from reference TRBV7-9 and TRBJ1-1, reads DTGVSQNPRHKITKRGQNVTFRCDPISEHNRLYWYRQTLGQGPEFLTYFQNEAQLEKSRLLSDRFSAERPKGSFSTLEIQRTEQGDSAMYLCASSRQGTANTEAFFGQGTRLTVV.

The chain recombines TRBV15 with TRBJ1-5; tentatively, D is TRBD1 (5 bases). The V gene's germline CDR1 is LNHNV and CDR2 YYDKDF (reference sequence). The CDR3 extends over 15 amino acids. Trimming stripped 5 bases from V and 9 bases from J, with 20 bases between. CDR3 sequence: CATSGTEGDRGPQHF. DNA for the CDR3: TGTGCCACCAGCGGTACGGAGGGCGATAGGGGGCCCCAGCATTTT.

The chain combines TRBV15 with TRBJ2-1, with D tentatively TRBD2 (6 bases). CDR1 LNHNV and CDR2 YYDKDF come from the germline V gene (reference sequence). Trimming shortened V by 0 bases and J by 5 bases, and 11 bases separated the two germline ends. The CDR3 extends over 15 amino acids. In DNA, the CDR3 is TGTGCCACCAGCAGAGATCGGCGGGACGACAATGAGCAGTTCTTC. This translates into CATSRDRRDDNEQFF.

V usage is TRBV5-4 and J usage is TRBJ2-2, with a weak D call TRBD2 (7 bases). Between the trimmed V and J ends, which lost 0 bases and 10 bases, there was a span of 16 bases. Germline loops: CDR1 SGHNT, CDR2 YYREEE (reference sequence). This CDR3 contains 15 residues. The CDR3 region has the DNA TGTGCCAGCAGCTTGGGCGGGAGCAGGGGACAGGAGCTGTTTTTT. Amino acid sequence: CASSLGGSRGQELFF.